Given below is one T cell receptor beta chain in context. Germline V gene data show CDR1 as SQVTM and CDR2 as ANQGSEA. This CDR3 has 15 residues. The V end was cut by 4 bases, the J end by 6 bases, with 19 bases between. No cell sorting was done before RNA was extracted from the tissue. The data stem from a study of tumor and adjacent non-tumor tissue in lung cancer. Three rounds of nested PCR, following a modified ARM-PCR protocol, produced the TCRbeta library. MiXCR, applied by TCRdb to the multiplex PCR reads, yields one record per CDR3 protein. The sample carries roughly 120,000 distinct CDR3 sequences, approximately 87% recorded once.

The genes are TRBV29-1 and TRBJ2-4; possible D gene TRBD2, 6 bases. Sequenced input: lung tumor tissue. The source is a man between 65 and 85 years old with non-small cell lung cancer. CDR3 protein: CSVAPIGGRINIQYF. DNA of the CDR3: TGCAGCGTTGCCCCGATCGGAGGGCGGATAAACATTCAGTACTTC.